These 28 T cell receptor beta chains were all obtained from the same sample, sequenced in a study of T cell responses to AZD1222 COVID-19 vaccine. Produced via immunoSEQ multiplex PCR; TCRdb's table is partial and in-frame only. The data show about 170,000 clones, roughly 87% seen once. Here the sequenced sample was peripheral blood, taken 28 days after the second AZD1222 dose. These receptors were obtained from an adult who received the AZD1222 COVID-19 vaccine.

The chain recombines TRBV4-2 with TRBJ1-6; D is unclear. The germline V gene encodes CDR1 LGHNA and CDR2 YNFKEQ. This CDR3 region has 14 residues. Between the trimmed V and J ends, which lost 1 base and 7 bases, there was a span of 8 bases. CDR3 bases: TGTGCCAGCAGCCAAGGGATGGGGAATTCACCCCTCCACTTT. This gives the protein CASSQGMGNSPLHF.

The chain joins TRBV2 to TRBJ1-5; 7 bases line up with TRBD1. The CDR3 has 16 amino acids. CDR1 and CDR2 (germline): SNHLY, FYNNEI. With 3 bases clipped from V and 7 bases from J, the junction kept 12 bases outside the gene matches. The CDR3 loop is CASSDGELTGLQPQHF. The CDR3, as DNA: TGTGCCAGCAGTGACGGAGAATTGACAGGGCTACAGCCCCAGCATTTT.

The chain carries TRBV6-1 and TRBJ2-5; unclear D gene. V was trimmed by 0 bases and J by 1 base, leaving 6 bases between them. Germline CDR1 MNHNS, CDR2 SASEGT. The CDR3 consists of 14 residues. The CDR3, as DNA: TGTGCCAGCAGTGAAGCAGGCAGCCAAGAGACCCAGTACTTC. Its protein product is CASSEAGSQETQYF.

The chain has TRBV5-1 and TRBJ2-1; 8 positions match TRBD2. The germline gives CDR1 SGHRS, CDR2 YFSETQ. J lost 9 bases, V lost 5 bases, and 13 bases had no gene match. The CDR3 consists of 15 residues. CDR3 in DNA: TGCGCCAGCAGTTATGCGGGGGGATCTAGTGTTGAGCAGTTCTTC. This gives the protein CASSYAGGSSVEQFF.

The rearrangement joins TRBV6-2 or TRBV6-3 to TRBJ1-2; 8 bases line up with TRBD1. The CDR3 is 14 amino acids. With 6 bases clipped from V and 8 bases from J, the junction kept 11 bases outside the gene matches. Per the germline V gene, CDR1 is MNHEY and CDR2 is SVGEGT. The CDR3 is CASSPGGQARGYTF. In nucleotides, the CDR3 is TGTGCCAGCAGCCCCGGGGGACAGGCTCGCGGCTACACCTTC.

This clone has more than one count but fewer than ten. The chain joins TRBV4-2 to TRBJ1-1; D may be TRBD1 (6 bases). V lost 4 bases, J lost 5 bases, and 11 bases lay in between. Germline CDR1 LGHNA, CDR2 YNFKEQ. CDR3 length equals 13 residues. The chain's CDR3 is CASSRERGTEAFF. CDR3 DNA: TGTGCCAGCAGCCGAGAGAGGGGGACTGAAGCTTTCTTT.

This clone was detected a few times. The rearrangement joins TRBV2 to TRBJ2-3, with 8 bases aligning to TRBD1. This CDR3 comprises 14 residues. Germline assignment: CDR1 SNHLY and CDR2 FYNNEI. J lost 1 base, V lost 6 bases, and 3 bases had no gene match. As DNA, the CDR3 is TGTGCCAGCAGGGACAGGGTCGGCACAGATACGCAGTATTTT. Its protein product is CASRDRVGTDTQYF.

The chain uses TRBV18 and TRBJ2-3; D is unresolved. The V end lost 5 bases, the J end lost 2 bases, and 11 bases lay between the germline ends. Germline V gene lookup returns CDR1 KGHSH and CDR2 LQKENI. This CDR3 region has 14 residues. The CDR3 loop reads CASSSAVNTDTQYF. The CDR3 DNA follows: TGTGCCAGCTCATCTGCAGTAAACACAGATACGCAGTATTTT.

In nucleotides, the CDR3 is TGTGCCAGCAGCTTGGTGGGACAGGGGGACGGCTACACCTTC. Its protein is CASSLVGQGDGYTF. The chain joins TRBV5-5 to TRBJ1-2; 11 bases align to TRBD1. Trimming took 0 bases from V and 8 from J; bases not matched to a gene: 3. The CDR3 is 14 amino acids. Germline CDR1 is SGHKS and CDR2 is YYEKEE (reference sequence). Based on the CDR3 plus reference TRBV5-5 and TRBJ1-2, the full variable domain is DAGVTQSPTHLIKTRGQQVTLRCSPISGHKSVSWYQQVLGQGPQFIFQYYEKEERGRGNFPDRFSARQFPNYSSELNVNALLLGDSALYLCASSLVGQGDGYTFGSGTRLTVV.

This clone was seen only once. Additional DNA sequences in this sample encode the identical CDR3. The J gene is TRBJ1-1, the V gene TRBV5-1, with a possible D match to TRBD1 (5 bases). CDR1 is SGHRS and CDR2 is YFSETQ in the germline V gene. The CDR3 is 14 residues long. The V gene lost 4 bases and the J gene lost 5 bases, with 15 bases spanning the gap. CDR3 bases: TGCGCCAGCAGCCTAATGGGGGGTGAAACTGAAGCTTTCTTT. It is translated as CASSLMGGETEAFF.

This clone has just one count. The J gene is TRBJ2-1, the V gene TRBV29-1; D uncertain. Germline CDR1 SQVTM, CDR2 ANQGSEA. V was cut by 6 bases and J by 6 bases, with 9 bases left in between. The CDR3 is 11 amino acids. CDR3 in DNA: TGCAGCGTCACCTACCGCAATGAGCAGTTCTTC. It yields the protein CSVTYRNEQFF.

The CDR3 region is CASSLDRDSYEQYF. The CDR3 DNA is TGTGCCAGCAGCTTGGATAGGGACAGCTACGAGCAGTACTTC. The chain recombines TRBV7-2 with TRBJ2-7; 7 bases align to TRBD1. Germline-derived CDR1 and CDR2 are SGHTA and FQGNSA. CDR3 size: 14 residues. With 3 bases clipped from V and 3 bases from J, the junction kept 5 bases outside the gene matches.

This clone was recorded once. The rearrangement links TRBV6-2 or TRBV6-3 to TRBJ2-3; D is unclear. Germline lookup yields CDR1 MNHEY and CDR2 SVGEGT. V was shortened by 4 bases and J by 8 bases, with 13 bases between the two germline ends. This CDR3 spans 13 amino acids. This CDR3 reads CASSLAQLGTQYF. As DNA, the CDR3 is TGTGCCAGCAGTTTAGCTCAACTCGGTACGCAGTATTTT.

The chain recombines TRBV27 with TRBJ2-5; 10 bases line up with TRBD1. Trimming took 6 bases from V and 4 from J; bases not matched to a gene: 17. The CDR3 has 18 amino acids. Looked up from germline, CDR1 is MNHEY and CDR2 is SMNVEV (reference sequence). The CDR3 loop is CASRRETGGLSVRETQYF. The CDR3 region has the DNA TGTGCCAGCAGACGCGAGACAGGGGGCTTATCGGTCCGAGAGACCCAGTACTTC.

V usage is TRBV4-1 and J usage is TRBJ2-7; 7 bases are shared with TRBD1. Germline trimming cut 1 base from V and 1 base from J; bases unmatched to any gene: 4. CDR3 size: 15 residues. Germline CDR1 and CDR2: MGHRA and YSYEKL. CDR3 protein: CASSQVLQGSYEQYF. The CDR3 DNA reads as TGCGCCAGCAGCCAAGTCTTACAGGGGTCCTACGAGCAGTACTTC.

V is TRBV12-3 or TRBV12-4 and J is TRBJ2-1; unclear D gene. Deletions cut 6 bases from V and 5 bases from J, with 8 bases between. The CDR3 is made up of 12 amino acids. The CDR3 here is CASRGIHNEQFF. The DNA of the CDR3 is TGTGCCAGCAGGGGTATTCACAATGAGCAGTTCTTC.

The gene calls are TRBV9 and TRBJ2-5; no firm D call. Germline V lookup: CDR1 SGDLS, CDR2 YYNGEE. V lost 0 bases, J lost 0 bases, and 12 bases lay in between. The CDR3 sequence is 16 residues long. This CDR3 is CASSVAGHTNQETQYF. In nucleotides, the CDR3 is TGTGCCAGCAGCGTAGCTGGGCACACGAACCAAGAGACCCAGTACTTC.

The V call is TRBV3-1 (or the pseudogene TRBV3-2), the J call TRBJ1-4, with a weak D call TRBD1 (6 bases). Germline V lookup: CDR1 LGHDT, CDR2 YNNKEL (reference sequence). This CDR3 region has 17 residues. V gave up 1 base and J gave up 4 bases, with 16 bases separating them. The CDR3 bases are TGTGCCAGCAGCCAAGCCACCTCGGGACACTATAATGAAAAACTGTTTTTT. This codes for CASSQATSGHYNEKLFF.

The chain links TRBV11-2 to TRBJ2-5, with 16 bases fitting TRBD2. The CDR3 loop spans 18 amino acids. Germline V lookup: CDR1 SGHAT, CDR2 FQNNGV. The ends lost 3 bases at V and 4 bases at J; junction bases unmatched: 8. The CDR3 reads CASSFRGLAGGPGETQYF. The DNA for the CDR3 is TGTGCCAGCAGCTTCAGGGGACTAGCGGGGGGGCCGGGAGAGACCCAGTACTTC.

The chain recombines TRBV5-1 with TRBJ1-2; D uncertain. Between the trimmed V and J ends, which lost 6 bases and 6 bases, there was a span of 15 bases. CDR1 SGHRS and CDR2 YFSETQ come from the germline V gene. This CDR3 is 13 amino acids long. CDR3 DNA: TGCGCCAGCACCCAAGGCGGGATAGATGGCTACACCTTC. Protein: CASTQGGIDGYTF.

This clone was seen once. The rearrangement links TRBV7-9 to TRBJ1-1; D is ambiguous. Germline loops: CDR1 SEHNR, CDR2 FQNEAQ (reference sequence). V lost 1 base and J lost 6, with 6 bases in between. The CDR3 is made up of 12 amino acids. CDR3 residues: CASSLGGAEAFF. CDR3 DNA sequence: TGTGCCAGCAGCTTAGGGGGTGCTGAAGCTTTCTTT.

The rearrangement links TRBV21-1 to TRBJ1-1. TRBV21-1 is given as a pseudogene. This CDR3 has 17 residues. CDR3 loop: CASSRTRRVLMNTEAFF. The DNA for the CDR3 is TGTGCCAGCAGCAGGACCAGGAGAGTACTTATGAACACTGAAGCTTTCTTT.

The V and J genes are TRBV2 and TRBJ1-4, with unresolved D. The germline V gene has CDR1 SNHLY and CDR2 FYNNEI. Trimming removed 6 bases from V and 6 bases from J, with 17 bases in between. This CDR3 comprises 15 residues. CDR3 bases: TGTGCCAGCAGCACCCACCGAATCCTCTATGAAAAACTGTTTTTT. Encoded protein: CASSTHRILYEKLFF.

The chain has TRBV6-5 and TRBJ2-1; D is possibly TRBD1 or TRBD2 (5 bases each). The CDR3 is 13 residues long. Deletions cut 6 bases from V and 8 bases from J, with 14 bases between. CDR1 is MNHEY and CDR2 is SVGAGI in the germline V gene. CDR3 sequence (DNA): TGTGCCAGCAGCCCCTATTTGGGGGATGAGCAGTTCTTC. Its protein is CASSPYLGDEQFF.

The gene calls are TRBV11-2 and TRBJ2-1; 10 bases fit TRBD2. The CDR3 covers 19 residues. Germline CDR1 SGHAT, CDR2 FQNNGV. The junction had 13 bases not matched to a gene; V was cut back by 1 base and J by 4 bases. The CDR3 DNA is TGTGCCAGCAGCTTAGGTCGCGGGGCTAGCGGGGGCCCTTACAATGAGCAGTTCTTC. It encodes CASSLGRGASGGPYNEQFF.

The chain combines TRBV5-8 with TRBJ2-1; 12 bases map to TRBD2. The V gene's germline CDR1 is SGHTS and CDR2 YDEGEE. The CDR3 is 15 amino acids. The J segment lost 5 bases and the V segment lost 4 bases, leaving 4 bases of the junction unmatched. CDR3 residues: CASSTLAGGHNEQFF. CDR3 bases: TGTGCCAGCAGCACTCTAGCGGGGGGGCACAATGAGCAGTTCTTC.

The chain recombines TRBV19 with TRBJ1-1; TRBD1 matches at 7 bases. This CDR3 region has 14 residues. V lost 3 bases and J lost 0; bases outside the gene matches: 1. Per the germline V gene, CDR1 is LNHDA and CDR2 is SQIVND (reference sequence). The CDR3 DNA reads as TGTGCCAGTAGTATGACAGGGTTGAACACTGAAGCTTTCTTT. Translating gives CASSMTGLNTEAFF. Variable domain in full (rest from reference TRBV19 and TRBJ1-1): DGGITQSPKYLFRKEGQNVTLSCEQNLNHDAMYWYRQDPGQGLRLIYYSQIVNDFQKGDIAEGYSVSREKKESFPLTVTSAQKNPTAFYLCASSMTGLNTEAFFGQGTRLTVV.

The count of this clone is one. The V gene is TRBV7-9, the J gene TRBJ1-6; 7 bases agree with TRBD1. The CDR3 sequence is 15 residues long. With V trimmed by 3 bases and J by 5 bases, 4 bases remained unmatched. Germline V gene sequence: CDR1 SEHNR, CDR2 FQNEAQ (reference sequence). CDR3 region: CASSLGGTDNSPLHF. The DNA of the CDR3 is TGTGCCAGCAGCTTGGGTGGGACAGATAATTCACCCCTCCACTTT.